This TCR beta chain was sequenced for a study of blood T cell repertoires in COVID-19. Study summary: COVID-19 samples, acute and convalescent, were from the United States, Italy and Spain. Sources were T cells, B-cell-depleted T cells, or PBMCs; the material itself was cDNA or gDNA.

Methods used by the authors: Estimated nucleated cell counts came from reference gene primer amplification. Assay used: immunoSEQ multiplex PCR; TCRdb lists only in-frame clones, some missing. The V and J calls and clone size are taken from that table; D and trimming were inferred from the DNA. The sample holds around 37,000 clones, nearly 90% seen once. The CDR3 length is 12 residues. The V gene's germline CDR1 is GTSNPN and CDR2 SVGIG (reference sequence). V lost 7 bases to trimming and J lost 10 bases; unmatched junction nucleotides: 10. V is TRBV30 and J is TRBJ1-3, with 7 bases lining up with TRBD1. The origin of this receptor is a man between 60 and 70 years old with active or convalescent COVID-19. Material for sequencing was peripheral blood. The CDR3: CALGQTVETIYF. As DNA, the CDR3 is TGTGCCTTGGGACAGACCGTGGAGACCATATATTTT.